The 8 T cell receptor beta chains below all came from one sample that was sequenced in a study of glioma-infiltrating T cells. Amplification of TCR alpha and beta CDR3 regions from RNA used iRepertoire nested multiplex PCR. In TCRdb, the multiplex PCR reads were re-called with MiXCR into one record per CDR3 protein. This table holds under 200,000 distinct CDR3 sequences, around 42% found once. The sample taken for sequencing was glioma tissue, nonneoplastic brain tissue, or PBMCs (not recorded which). These receptors all come from a human donor with low-grade glioma or glioblastoma, undergoing nonglioma brain surgery, or in good health (not recorded which).

The chain carries TRBV12-3 or TRBV12-4 and TRBJ2-1, with D perhaps matching TRBD1 (7 bases). Trimming pared 6 bases from V and 5 bases from J, leaving 14 bases between. The CDR3 sequence is 14 residues long. CDR3 in amino acids: CASRGEDRNNEQFF. The CDR3, as DNA: TGTGCCAGCAGAGGGGAGGACAGGAACAATGAGCAGTTCTTC.

As to this clonotype: It is likely a read error, because the conserved phenylalanine at the end of the CDR3 is missing. The CDR3 sequence is CASSLYRTCNSPLHS. The CDR3 DNA reads TGTGCCAGCAGTTTGTATAGGACCTGCAATTCACCCCTCCACTCT. The chain combines TRBV28 with TRBJ1-6; no clear D. Germline CDR1 reads MDHEN; CDR2 reads SYDVKM. The CDR3 sequence is 15 residues long. V shed 3 bases and J shed 7 bases, with 13 bases lying between them.

This clonotype is termed medium-sized. V and J are TRBV27 and TRBJ2-1; 9 bases line up with TRBD2. The CDR3 contains 17 residues. CDR1 and CDR2 (germline): MNHEY, SMNVEV (reference sequence). The V segment lost 0 bases and the J segment 7 bases; nucleotides outside the gene matches: 10. The CDR3 is CASSLSTYSGRLNEQFF. CDR3 DNA: TGTGCCAGCAGTTTATCGACGTACAGCGGGAGGCTGAATGAGCAGTTCTTC.

The genes are TRBV3-1 and TRBJ2-7; D gene ambiguous. The CDR3 loop spans 13 amino acids. Germline CDR1 and CDR2: LGHDT and YNNKEL (reference sequence). V was pared by 2 bases and J by 8 bases, with 13 bases between. The CDR3 reads CASSQTLTYKQYF. The CDR3 DNA is TGTGCCAGCAGCCAAACTCTCACTTACAAGCAGTACTTC.

About this clonotype: A clone one base away is much larger, so this may be a read error. The chain uses TRBV28 and TRBJ2-7, with TRBD2 as a possible D gene (5 bases). Germline CDR1 and CDR2: MDHEN and SYDVKM. The CDR3 is made up of 15 amino acids. Written as DNA, the CDR3 is TGTGCCGGCAGTTTATGGGGAGCGACCCGTCTCGAGCAGTACTTC. This encodes CAGSLWGATRLEQYF.

Many counts were recorded for this clonotype. The chain is built from TRBV6-1 and TRBJ2-4; 7 bases fit TRBD2. Per germline, CDR1 MNHNS and CDR2 SASEGT. This CDR3 region has 11 residues. CDR3: CSAGGGYIQYF. The CDR3 DNA reads TGTTCCGCCGGCGGGGGTTACATTCAGTACTTC.

The chain recombines TRBV3-1 with TRBJ2-4, with a weak D call TRBD2 (6 bases). This CDR3 region has 16 residues. The germline gives CDR1 LGHDT, CDR2 YNNKEL (reference sequence). V lost 4 bases and J lost 0, with 13 bases in between. The CDR3 nucleotides are TGTGCCAGCAGCCCCCCCGGAGGGAAAGCCAAAAACATTCAGTACTTC. Translated: CASSPPGGKAKNIQYF.

On this clonotype: This may arise from a read error, as a much more abundant clone is one base away. This chain links TRBV7-9 with TRBJ2-5; no clear D gene. Germline assignment: CDR1 SEHNR and CDR2 FQNEAQ (reference sequence). The CDR3 contains 13 residues. CDR3 in amino acids: CASSLGIQETKYF. The CDR3 nucleotides read TGTGCCAGCAGCTTAGGGATTCAAGAGACCAAGTACTTC.